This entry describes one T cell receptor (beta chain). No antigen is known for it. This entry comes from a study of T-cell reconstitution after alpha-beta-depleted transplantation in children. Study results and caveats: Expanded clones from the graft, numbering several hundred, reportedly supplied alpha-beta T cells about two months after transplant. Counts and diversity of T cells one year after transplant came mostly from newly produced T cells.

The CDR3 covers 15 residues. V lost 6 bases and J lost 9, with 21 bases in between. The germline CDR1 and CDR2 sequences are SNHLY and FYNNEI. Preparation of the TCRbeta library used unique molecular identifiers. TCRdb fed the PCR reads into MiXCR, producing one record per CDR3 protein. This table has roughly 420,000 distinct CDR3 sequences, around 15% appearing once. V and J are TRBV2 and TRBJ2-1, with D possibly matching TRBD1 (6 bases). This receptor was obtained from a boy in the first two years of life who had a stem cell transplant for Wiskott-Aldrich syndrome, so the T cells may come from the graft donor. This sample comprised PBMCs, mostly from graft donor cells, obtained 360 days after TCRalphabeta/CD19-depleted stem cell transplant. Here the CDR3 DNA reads TGTGCCAGCAGCCTTAGAGGGGCAGGGGCAGGTGAGCAGTTCTTC. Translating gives CASSLRGAGAGEQFF.